The entry below gives a single T cell receptor beta chain sequence along with its context. Its cognate antigen is unknown. These data are taken from a study of post-analysis software for immune sequencing data. On the study more broadly: Patients had relapsing-remitting, secondary progressive or progressive-relapsing multiple sclerosis; some lacked subtype.

The CDR3 length is 14 residues. J gave up 4 bases and V 7 bases, and 8 bases lay outside the gene matches. Looked up from germline, CDR1 is DFQATT and CDR2 is SNEGSKA (reference sequence). TCR beta cDNA libraries included unique molecular identifiers. cDNA molecules numbering about 480,000 came from roughly 1.1 to 9.2 million T cells. MiXCR, applied by TCRdb to the PCR reads, yields one record per CDR3 protein. Here the sample spans 750,000 to 950,000 distinct CDR3 sequences, approximately 50% being singletons. The study's findings and limits: The normalized Chao1 diversity of multiple sclerosis patients was significantly lower than that of controls. Patients carried roughly 5 TRBV segments more frequently than controls did, and TRBV5-6, TRBV5-1 and TRBV20-1 were among them. Batch-mates among the samples co-clustered strongly by F measure.

This chain uses TRBV20-1 with TRBJ1-2; TRBD1 aligns across 11 bases. Specimen: blood. The clonotype originates from a girl aged 5-17 years with multiple sclerosis. The CDR3 loop reads CSGGGQGAAYGYTF. Written as DNA, the CDR3 is TGCAGTGGAGGAGGACAGGGGGCTGCCTATGGCTACACCTTC.